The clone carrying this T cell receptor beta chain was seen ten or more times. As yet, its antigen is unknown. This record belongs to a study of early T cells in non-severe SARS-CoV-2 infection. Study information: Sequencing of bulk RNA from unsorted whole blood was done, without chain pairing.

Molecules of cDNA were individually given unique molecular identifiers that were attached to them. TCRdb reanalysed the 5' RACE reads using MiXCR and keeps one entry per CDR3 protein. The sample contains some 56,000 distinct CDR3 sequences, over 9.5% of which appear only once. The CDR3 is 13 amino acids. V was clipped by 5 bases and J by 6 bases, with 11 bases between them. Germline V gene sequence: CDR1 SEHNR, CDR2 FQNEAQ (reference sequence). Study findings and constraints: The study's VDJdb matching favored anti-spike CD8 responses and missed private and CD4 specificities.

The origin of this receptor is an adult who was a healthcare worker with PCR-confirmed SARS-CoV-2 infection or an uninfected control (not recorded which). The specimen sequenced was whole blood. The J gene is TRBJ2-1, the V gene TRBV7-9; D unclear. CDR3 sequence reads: CASSPLGGNEQFF. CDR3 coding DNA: TGTGCCAGCAGCCCCCTCGGCGGCAATGAGCAGTTCTTC.